This entry is about one T cell receptor beta chain. Antigen: not known. Between the trimmed V and J ends, which lost 3 bases and 4 bases, there was a span of 12 bases. Germline V gene lookup returns CDR1 MDHEN and CDR2 SYDVKM. The CDR3 is 14 amino acids. This entry comes from a study of cytomegalovirus exposure and HLA in healthy donors. Here immunoSEQ multiplex PCR was the method, and the copy in TCRdb shows in-frame clones only, minus some. The data hold hundreds of thousands of clones, with over 75% observed a single time. Study conclusions and caveats: It was around 160 TCR beta chains that were listed as cytomegalovirus-associated. According to a subsequent analysis, TCR clusters from the first cohort were inclined to appear together in the roughly 110 validation repertoires. Three CMV-associated chains proved CMV antigen-specific in vitro.

This clonotype was obtained from a woman aged 18-30 years in good health and CMV-seropositive. V gene TRBV28 combines with J gene TRBJ2-5; D is ambiguous. The sample consisted of PBMCs. This CDR3 is CASSFLGGGETQYF. DNA for the CDR3: TGTGCCAGCAGTTTTTTGGGTGGCGGAGAGACCCAGTACTTC. The full variable domain, its missing parts supplied by reference TRBV28 and TRBJ2-5, is DVKVTQSSRYLVKRTGEKVFLECVQDMDHENMFWYRQDPGLGLRLIYFSYDVKMKEKGDIPEGYSVSREKKERFSLILESASTNQTSMYLCASSFLGGGETQYFGPGTRLLVL.